This T cell receptor (beta chain) derives from a study of T-cell memory formation after mild COVID-19. Whole-study results and caveats: Pre-infection memory contained some responding clones, which suggested that cross-reactive memory had joined. Contracting clones localized mainly to CM and EM when CD4+ and mainly to EMRA when CD8+.

In germline, CDR1 is SGHRS, CDR2 YFSETQ. The length of the CDR3 is 16 residues. The ends lost 2 bases at V and 4 bases at J; junction bases unmatched: 6. MiXCR, applied by TCRdb to the 5' RACE reads, yields one record per CDR3 protein. The table shows 300,000 to 350,000 distinct CDR3 sequences, with approximately 15% occurring only once. This clonotype was seen ten or more times. Its specificity is not known. The sequence was obtained from a man aged 18 to 30 who had mild COVID-19 (a few samples of this study predate the infection). Cell type and time point are not known. Sequenced sample: PBMCs or a T cell subset sorted from them (not recorded which). The rearrangement links TRBV5-1 to TRBJ1-2; 12 bases line up with TRBD1. DNA for the CDR3: TGCGCCAGCAGCTTAACCGGGACAGGGGGCAGCTATGGCTACACCTTC. The encoded protein is CASSLTGTGGSYGYTF.